The 2 T cell receptor beta chains listed next were all sequenced from one sample in a study of control samples from healthy donors and cancer patients. Produced via immunoSEQ multiplex PCR; TCRdb's table is partial and in-frame only. This sample yields roughly 120,000 clones, of which roughly 92% are seen a single time; roughly 2.6% belongs to the top ten. Source material: blood. The source of these receptors is a man aged 30-40 years in good health.

J is TRBJ2-3 and V is TRBV6-4, with a possible D match to TRBD2 (6 bases). The CDR3 is 15 residues long. Germline V CDR1 and CDR2: MRHNA, SNTAGT. The V gene lost 0 bases and the J gene lost 5 bases, with 12 bases spanning the gap. Here the CDR3 reads CASSDSGAGGDTQYF. The CDR3 DNA follows: TGTGCCAGCAGTGACTCAGGGGCCGGGGGAGATACGCAGTATTTT.

The chain has TRBV13 and TRBJ1-1; possible D gene TRBD1, 6 bases. The CDR3 has 12 residues. CDR1 is PRHDT, CDR2 FYEKMQ, per germline (reference sequence). Trimming cost V 1 base and J 8 bases, with 8 bases left between them. The CDR3 DNA reads as TGTGCCAGCAGCTTAGAAGGGACAGAAGCTTTCTTT. Protein: CASSLEGTEAFF.